This T cell receptor (beta chain) was sequenced for a study of tumor-infiltrating lymphocytes in primary liver carcinoma. This clonotype was counted ten times or more. Priming with a constant-region primer yielded TCR beta cDNA from about 540 ng total RNA. Three nested multiplex PCR rounds of slightly modified ARM-PCR generated TCR beta libraries. PCR rounds one and two used TRBV1-TRBV30 forward primers with a C-beta reverse primer for 10 cycles each. TCRdb called the multiplex PCR reads again in MiXCR, with one record for every CDR3 protein. The sample has about 120,000 distinct CDR3 sequences; around 70% are singletons. The CDR3 contains 16 residues. V lost 7 bases, J lost 4 bases, and 20 bases lay in between. Looked up from germline, CDR1 is MNHNS and CDR2 is SASEGT. Co-extracting RNA and DNA was done with roughly 17-32 mg of unsorted bulk tissue as input. Resection treated the patients' primary liver carcinoma.

This clonotype originated in a woman in her fifties or sixties with primary liver carcinoma and hepatitis B virus infection. The gene calls are TRBV6-1 and TRBJ1-5; D may be TRBD1 (5 bases). The specimen sequenced was tumor-adjacent normal liver tissue. DNA of the CDR3: TGTGCCAGCAACCGGGGGGGGGGACTTTTGAATCAGCCCCAGCATTTT. Translating it yields CASNRGGGLLNQPQHF.